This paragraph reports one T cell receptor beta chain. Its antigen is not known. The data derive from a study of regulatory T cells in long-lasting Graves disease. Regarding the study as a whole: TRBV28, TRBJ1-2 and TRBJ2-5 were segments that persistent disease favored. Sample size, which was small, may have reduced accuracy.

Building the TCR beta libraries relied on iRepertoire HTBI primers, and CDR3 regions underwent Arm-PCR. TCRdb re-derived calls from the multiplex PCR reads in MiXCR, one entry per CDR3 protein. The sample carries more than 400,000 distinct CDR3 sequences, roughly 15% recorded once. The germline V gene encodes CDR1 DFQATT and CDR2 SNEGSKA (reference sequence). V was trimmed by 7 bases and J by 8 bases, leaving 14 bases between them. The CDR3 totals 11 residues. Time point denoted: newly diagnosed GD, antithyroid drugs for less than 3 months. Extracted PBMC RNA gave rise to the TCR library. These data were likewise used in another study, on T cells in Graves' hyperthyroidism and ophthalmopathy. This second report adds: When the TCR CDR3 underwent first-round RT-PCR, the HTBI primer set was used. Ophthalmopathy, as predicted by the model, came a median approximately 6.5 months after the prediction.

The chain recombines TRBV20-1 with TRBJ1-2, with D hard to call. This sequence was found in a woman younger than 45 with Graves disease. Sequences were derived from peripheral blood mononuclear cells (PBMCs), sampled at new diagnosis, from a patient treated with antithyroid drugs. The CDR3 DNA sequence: TGCAGTGTCCCACGTATTTACGGCTACACCTTC. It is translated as CSVPRIYGYTF.